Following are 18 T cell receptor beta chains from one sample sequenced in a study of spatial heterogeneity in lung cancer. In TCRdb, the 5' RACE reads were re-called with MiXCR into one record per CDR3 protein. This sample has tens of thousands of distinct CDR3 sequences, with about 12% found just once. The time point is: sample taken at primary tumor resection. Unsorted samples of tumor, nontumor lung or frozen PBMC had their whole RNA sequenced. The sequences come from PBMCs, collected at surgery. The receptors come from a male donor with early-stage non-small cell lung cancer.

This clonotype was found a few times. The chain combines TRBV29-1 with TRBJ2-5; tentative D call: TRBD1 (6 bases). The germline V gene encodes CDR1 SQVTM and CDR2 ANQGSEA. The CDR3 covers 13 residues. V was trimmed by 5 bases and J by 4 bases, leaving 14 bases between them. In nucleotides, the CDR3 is TGCAGCGTTCCCCAAGGGGGTTTAGAGACCCAGTACTTC. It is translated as CSVPQGGLETQYF.

The CDR3 loop is CASSWGGRGETQYF. The CDR3 DNA reads as TGTGCCAGCAGCTGGGGGGGACGAGGGGAGACCCAGTACTTC. The gene calls are TRBV7-2 and TRBJ2-5; 7 nucleotides agree with TRBD2. Looked up from germline, CDR1 is SGHTA and CDR2 is FQGNSA. The CDR3 spans 14 residues. The V and J ends lost 4 bases and 5 bases, in that order; junction bases with no gene match: 7.

The CDR3 nucleotides are TGTGCCAGCTCTCTCGGGGCGTCGGAGACCCAGTACTTC. Amino acid sequence: CASSLGASETQYF. The chain combines TRBV18 with TRBJ2-5; D may be TRBD1 or TRBD2 (5 bases each). The ends were cut back, 6 bases at V and 5 bases at J, with 13 bases in the middle. This CDR3 is built from 13 residues. Germline CDR1 is KGHSH and CDR2 is LQKENI.

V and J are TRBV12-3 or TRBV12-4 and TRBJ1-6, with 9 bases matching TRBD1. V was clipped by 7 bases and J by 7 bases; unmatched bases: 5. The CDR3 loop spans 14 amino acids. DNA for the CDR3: TGTGCCAGCACTTTGGGACAGGGAAATTCACCCCTCCACTTT. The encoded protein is CASTLGQGNSPLHF.

The CDR3 protein is CASSQAETGVRETQYF. The CDR3 nucleotides are TGCGCCAGCAGCCAAGCCGAGACAGGGGTTCGGGAGACCCAGTACTTC. The V and J genes are TRBV4-3 and TRBJ2-5, with 8 bases identical to TRBD1. The CDR3 is 16 residues long. Germline CDR1 is LGHNA and CDR2 is YSLEER. V dropped 1 base and J dropped 5; count of bases not matched to a gene: 9.

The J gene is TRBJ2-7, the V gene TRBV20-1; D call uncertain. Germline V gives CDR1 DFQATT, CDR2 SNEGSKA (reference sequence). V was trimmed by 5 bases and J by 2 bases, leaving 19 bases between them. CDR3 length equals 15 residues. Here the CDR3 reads CSAQFLTDLPYEQYF. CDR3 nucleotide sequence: TGCAGTGCTCAATTCCTGACGGATTTGCCCTACGAGCAGTACTTC.

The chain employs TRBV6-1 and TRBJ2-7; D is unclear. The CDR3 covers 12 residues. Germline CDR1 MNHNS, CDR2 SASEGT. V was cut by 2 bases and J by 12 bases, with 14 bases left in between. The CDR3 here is CASSETRHGMYF. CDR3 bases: TGTGCCAGCAGTGAAACAAGACACGGAATGTACTTC.

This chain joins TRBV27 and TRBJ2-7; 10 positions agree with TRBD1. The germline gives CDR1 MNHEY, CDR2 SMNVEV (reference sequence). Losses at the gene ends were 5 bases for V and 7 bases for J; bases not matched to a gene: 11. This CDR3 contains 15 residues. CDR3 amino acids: CASSPRGQGTGEQYF. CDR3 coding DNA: TGTGCCAGCAGTCCACGGGGACAGGGGACGGGGGAGCAGTACTTC.

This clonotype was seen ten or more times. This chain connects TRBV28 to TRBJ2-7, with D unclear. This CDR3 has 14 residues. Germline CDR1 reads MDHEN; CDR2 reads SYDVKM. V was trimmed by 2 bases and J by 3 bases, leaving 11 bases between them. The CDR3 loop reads CASSLGSAVYEQYF. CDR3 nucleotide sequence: TGTGCCAGCAGTTTAGGCAGTGCAGTCTACGAGCAGTACTTC.

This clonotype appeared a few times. The CDR3 sequence is CASSPGLNTEAFF. The DNA of the CDR3 is TGTGCCAGCAGTCCCGGTCTTAACACTGAAGCTTTCTTT. This chain links TRBV27 with TRBJ1-1; D not certain. Germline V gene sequence: CDR1 MNHEY, CDR2 SMNVEV (reference sequence). The CDR3 is made up of 13 amino acids. The V and J ends lost 5 bases and 2 bases respectively, with 9 bases between them.

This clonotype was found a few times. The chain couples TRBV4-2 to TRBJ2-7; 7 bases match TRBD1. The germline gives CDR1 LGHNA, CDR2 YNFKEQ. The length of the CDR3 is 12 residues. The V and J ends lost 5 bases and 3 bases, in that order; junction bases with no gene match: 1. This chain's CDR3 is CASSDRVYEQYF. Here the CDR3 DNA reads TGTGCCAGCAGCGACAGGGTCTACGAGCAGTACTTC.

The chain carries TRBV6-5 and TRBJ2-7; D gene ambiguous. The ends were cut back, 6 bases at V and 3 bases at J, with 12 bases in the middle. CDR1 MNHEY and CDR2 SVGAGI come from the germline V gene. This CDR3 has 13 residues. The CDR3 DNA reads TGTGCCAGCAGACCGATTCGCTACTACGAGCAGTACTTC. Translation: CASRPIRYYEQYF.

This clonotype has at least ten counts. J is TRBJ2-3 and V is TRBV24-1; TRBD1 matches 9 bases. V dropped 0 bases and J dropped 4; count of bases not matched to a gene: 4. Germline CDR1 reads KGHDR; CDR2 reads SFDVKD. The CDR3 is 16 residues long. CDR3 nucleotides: TGTGCCACCAGTGATTTGGGGACAGGGCGGCCAGATACGCAGTATTTT. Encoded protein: CATSDLGTGRPDTQYF.

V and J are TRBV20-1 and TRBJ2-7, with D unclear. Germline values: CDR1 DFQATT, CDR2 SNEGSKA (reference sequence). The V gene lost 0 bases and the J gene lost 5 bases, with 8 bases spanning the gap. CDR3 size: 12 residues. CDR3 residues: CSARDDRHEQYF. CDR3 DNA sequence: TGCAGTGCTAGAGATGATCGGCACGAGCAGTACTTC.

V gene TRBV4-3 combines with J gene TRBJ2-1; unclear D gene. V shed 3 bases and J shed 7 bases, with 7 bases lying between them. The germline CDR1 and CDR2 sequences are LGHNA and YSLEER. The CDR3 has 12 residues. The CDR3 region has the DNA TGCGCCAGCAGCCACGAAGGTAATGAGCAGTTCTTC. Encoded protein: CASSHEGNEQFF.

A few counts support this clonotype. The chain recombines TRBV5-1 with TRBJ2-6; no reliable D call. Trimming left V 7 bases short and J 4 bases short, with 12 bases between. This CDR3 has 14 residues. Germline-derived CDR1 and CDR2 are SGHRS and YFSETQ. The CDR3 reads CASSAEMGANVLTF. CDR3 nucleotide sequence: TGCGCCAGCTCCGCTGAAATGGGGGCCAACGTCCTGACTTTC.

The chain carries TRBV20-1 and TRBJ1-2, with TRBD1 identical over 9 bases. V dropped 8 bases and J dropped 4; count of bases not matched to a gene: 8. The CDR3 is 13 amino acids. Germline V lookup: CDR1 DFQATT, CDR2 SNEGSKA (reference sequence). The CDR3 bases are TGCAGTACATACAGGGGGCGCGGCTATGGCTACACCTTC. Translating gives CSTYRGRGYGYTF.

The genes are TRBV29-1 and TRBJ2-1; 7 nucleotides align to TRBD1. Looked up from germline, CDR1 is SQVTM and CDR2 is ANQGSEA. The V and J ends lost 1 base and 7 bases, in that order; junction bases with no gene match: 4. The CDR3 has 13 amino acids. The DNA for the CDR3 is TGCAGCGTTGAAGTTACAGGGGCGAATGAGCAGTTCTTC. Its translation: CSVEVTGANEQFF.